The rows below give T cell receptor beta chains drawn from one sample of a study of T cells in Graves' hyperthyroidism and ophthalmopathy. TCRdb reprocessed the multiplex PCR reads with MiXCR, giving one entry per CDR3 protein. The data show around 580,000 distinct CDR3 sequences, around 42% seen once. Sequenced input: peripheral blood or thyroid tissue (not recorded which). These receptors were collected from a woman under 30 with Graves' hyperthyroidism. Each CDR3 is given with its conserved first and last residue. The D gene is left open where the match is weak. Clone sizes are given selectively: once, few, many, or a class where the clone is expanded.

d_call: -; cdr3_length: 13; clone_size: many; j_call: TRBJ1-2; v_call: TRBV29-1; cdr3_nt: TGCAGCGTTGCCACACAGGGAGTGTATGGCTACACCTTC; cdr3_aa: CSVATQGVYGYTF
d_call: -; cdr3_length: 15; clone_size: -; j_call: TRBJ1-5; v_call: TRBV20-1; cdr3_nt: TGCAGTGCTAGTGCTCTAGGGGATACCAATCAGCCCCAGCATTTT; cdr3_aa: CSASALGDTNQPQHF
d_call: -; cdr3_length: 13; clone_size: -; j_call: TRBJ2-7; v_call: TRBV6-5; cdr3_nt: TGTGCCAGCAGTTTAGCCAGTATGGGCGAGCAGTACTTC; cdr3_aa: CASSLASMGEQYF
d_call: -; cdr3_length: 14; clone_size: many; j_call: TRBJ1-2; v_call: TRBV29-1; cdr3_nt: TGCAGCGTTGGGCAGGGCGGGATTGGCTATGGCTACACCTTC; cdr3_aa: CSVGQGGIGYGYTF
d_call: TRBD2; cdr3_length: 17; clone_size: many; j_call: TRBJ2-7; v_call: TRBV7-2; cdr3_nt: TGTGCCAGCAGCCACGGGACTAGCGGGAGGGCGGTCGACGAGCAGTACTTC; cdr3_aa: CASSHGTSGRAVDEQYF
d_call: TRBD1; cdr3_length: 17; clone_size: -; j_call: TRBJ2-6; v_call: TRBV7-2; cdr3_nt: TGTGCCAGCAGCTCGGGGGACAGGGGGCCTGGGGCCAACGTCCTGACTTTC; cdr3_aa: CASSSGDRGPGANVLTF
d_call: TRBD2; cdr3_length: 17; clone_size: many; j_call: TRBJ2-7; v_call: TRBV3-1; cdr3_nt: TGTGCCAGCAGCCGGGACGGACTAGCGGGTGGACCCTACGAGCAGTACTTC; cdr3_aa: CASSRDGLAGGPYEQYF
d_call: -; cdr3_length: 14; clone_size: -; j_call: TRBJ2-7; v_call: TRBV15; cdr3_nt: TGTGCCAGCAGTTTTCAAGGGAGCAGCTACGAGCAGTACTTC; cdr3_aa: CASSFQGSSYEQYF
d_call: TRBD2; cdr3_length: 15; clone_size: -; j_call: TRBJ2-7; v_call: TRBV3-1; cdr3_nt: TGTGCCAGCAGCCGAGAAGTCCGACTAGCCGAAGAGCAGTACTTC; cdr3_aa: CASSREVRLAEEQYF
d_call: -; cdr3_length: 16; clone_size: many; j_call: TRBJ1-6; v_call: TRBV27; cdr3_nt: TGTGCCAGCAGTGCTTTAGTGAGCTCCTATAATTCACCCCTCCACTTT; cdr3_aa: CASSALVSSYNSPLHF
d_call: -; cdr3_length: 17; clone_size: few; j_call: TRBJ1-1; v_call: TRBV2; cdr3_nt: TGTGCCAGCAGTTACCTGGGCGAGTTCAGGGCGGGCACTGAAGCTTTCTTT; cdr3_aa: CASSYLGEFRAGTEAFF
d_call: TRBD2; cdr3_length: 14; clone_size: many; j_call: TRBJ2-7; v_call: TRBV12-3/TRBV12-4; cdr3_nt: TGTGCCAGCAGCTCTAGCGGGAGTGTCTACGAGCAGTACTTC; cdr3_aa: CASSSSGSVYEQYF
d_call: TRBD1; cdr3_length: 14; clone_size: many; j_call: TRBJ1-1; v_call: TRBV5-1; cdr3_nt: TGCGCCAGCAGCCGGGACAGGGGTTTGACTGAAGCTTTCTTT; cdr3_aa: CASSRDRGLTEAFF